This paragraph reports one T cell receptor (beta chain). The antigen this receptor binds is unknown. No clone much larger than this one lies a single base away; base qualities are absent. Total RNA and DNA were co-extracted from around 20-30 mg of bulk tissue with the AllPrep DNA/RNA mini kit, without cell sorting. Between November 2015 and early 2016, about 5 patients in China with histopathologically diagnosed primary liver carcinoma had their tumors surgically resected. Patients had chronic HBV infection and were treatment-naive at sampling. Each tumor was sampled at five spatially separated regions: the tumor centre plus the superior, inferior, left-lateral and right-lateral poles. Histological examination found more than 75% viable tumor cells in every tumor sample. Pieces of fresh tumor and adjacent tissue were cut in half, with one half kept in RNAlater at -80 degrees C and the other half sent for histology.

The record originates from a study of tumor-infiltrating lymphocytes in primary liver carcinoma (dated by TCRdb to the late 2010s). For the wider study: Of the five patients (three men and two women, aged 30 to 69 years), four had hepatocellular carcinoma and one had combined HCC and intrahepatic cholangiocarcinoma. The tumors of the five patients were staged as T1-T3 N0M0, with maximum diameters ranging from roughly 4 to 11 cm. Each sample produced about 3.5 to 8 million productive TCRbeta reads, and read depth showed no significant difference between tissue types. For each liver tumor, the study sampled five regions along with adjacent normal tissue and blood, and applied TCRbeta repertoire sequencing, expression microarrays and whole-exome sequencing. TCRbeta repertoire sequencing covered roughly 35 specimens from 5 patients: approximately 25 tumor regions, 5 adjacent noncancerous liver tissues and 5 peripheral blood samples. To link TCRbeta repertoire diversity with the local molecular phenotype, the roughly 25 tumor region samples were profiled using Agilent mRNA microarrays. Reproducibility between technical replicate repertoires was high, with correlation coefficients above 0.98 and mean shared-clone rates about 0.89. What the work shows at the level of the full study, not this receptor alone: Repertoire overlap was higher between tumor regions (mean around 36%) than tumor-adjacent (approximately 17%) or tumor-blood (roughly 14%) pairs, consistent with antigen-driven expansion. Only roughly 7-24% of top clones appeared in all five regions of a tumor, which suggests that tumor-infiltrating T cells are spatially heterogeneous. Only the TCR beta chain was sequenced, so true repertoire diversity is likely underestimated because unpaired alpha chains were not captured. Compared with blood, tumors had a significantly larger share of the repertoire taken up by the top 250 clones (p = 0.039). Because the samples were bulk and unsorted, CD4+ and CD8+ T cell repertoires could not be compared. Only five patients were included in the study, and the authors note that the findings should be validated in a larger study.

TCRbeta-specific cDNA was reverse-transcribed from around 0.45 ug total RNA using a constant-region primer and ProtoScript II reverse transcriptase. Three nested multiplex PCR rounds, following a slightly modified ARM-PCR procedure, were used to build the TCRbeta libraries. The first two PCR rounds used multiplex TRBV1-TRBV30 forward primers with a Cbeta reverse primer, each for around 10 cycles. Sample barcodes and Illumina adapters were attached in a final 25-cycle PCR using Deep VentR polymerase. Before sequencing, amplicons of 200-500 bp were gel-purified using a QIAquick gel extraction kit. An Illumina HiSeq 2500 was used to sequence the TCRbeta amplicons with 250-bp paired-end reads. Per the source publication's procedure: Trimmomatic v0.33 was used to quality-trim the reads, and FLASH v1.2.11 was used to merge paired reads so that full CDR3 sequences could be recovered. V, D and J germline segments were assigned to the rearranged TCRbeta sequences by MiGEC v1.2.1b. VDJtools v1.0.0 computed clonotype statistics and Shannon-Wiener diversity indices. To reduce sampling bias, subsequent analyses other than the diversity analysis used only the 250 most abundant clonotypes in each sample. TCRdb reworked the public reads: Q25 trimming with fastp, MiXCR clone assembly, productive beta chains retained. Records with the same CDR3 protein are collapsed into one entry carrying the most frequent genes and DNA. These V and J calls originate from TCRdb's pipeline instead of the authors' own analysis. The sample has roughly 20,000 distinct CDR3 sequences on record, almost 80% of them singletons. The ten most abundant clones make up around 40% of the sample.

Spanning cysteine to phenylalanine, the CDR3 consists of 14 amino acids. The sequence is cut down to CDR3 DNA, 42 bases in frame from base 1. V drops 5 bases and J drops 7 bases, leaving 15 bases in between. CDR1 MDHEN and CDR2 SYDVKM are derived from the germline V gene. The TCR sequence derives from a woman aged 25 to 39 with primary liver carcinoma and hepatitis B virus infection. The specimen was liver tumor tissue from sampling region 1. The label giving this sample's cell subset or site can be read as: tumor region T1, superior pole. The sequence joins TRBV28 to TRBJ2-1, with a weak D call of TRBD2 (6 bases match). The DNA reads TGTGCCAGCAGTCGCGCTGGGGGGTTAAATGAGCAGTTCTTC. Translated, this gives CASSRAGGLNEQFF.